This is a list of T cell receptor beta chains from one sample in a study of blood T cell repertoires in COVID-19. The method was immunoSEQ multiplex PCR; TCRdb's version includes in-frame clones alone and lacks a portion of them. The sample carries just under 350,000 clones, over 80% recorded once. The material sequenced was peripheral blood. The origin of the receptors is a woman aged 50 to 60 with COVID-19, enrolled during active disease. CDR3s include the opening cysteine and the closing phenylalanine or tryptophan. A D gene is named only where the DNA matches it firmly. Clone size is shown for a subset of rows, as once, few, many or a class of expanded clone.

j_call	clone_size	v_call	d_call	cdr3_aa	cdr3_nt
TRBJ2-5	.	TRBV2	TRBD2	CASFLLGTSGRAGETQYF	TGTGCCAGCTTCCTCCTAGGGACTAGCGGGAGGGCAGGAGAGACCCAGTACTTC
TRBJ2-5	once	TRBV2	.	CASIPQGLGHETQYF	TGTGCCAGCATCCCTCAGGGGCTAGGGCACGAGACCCAGTACTTC
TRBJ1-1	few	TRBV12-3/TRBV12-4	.	CASSGQLVAEAFF	TGTGCCAGCAGTGGACAGCTCGTCGCTGAAGCTTTCTTT
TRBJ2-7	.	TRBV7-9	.	CASSSAGATVEQYF	TGTGCCAGCAGCTCTGCTGGGGCTACCGTAGAGCAGTACTTC
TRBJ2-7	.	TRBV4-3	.	CASSQDKFQGEQYF	TGCGCCAGCAGCCAAGATAAGTTCCAGGGCGAGCAGTACTTC
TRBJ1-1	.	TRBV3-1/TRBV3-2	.	CASSSGSEAFF	TGTGCCAGCAGCTCAGGTAGTGAAGCTTTCTTT
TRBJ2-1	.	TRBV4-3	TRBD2	CASSQELSGFGEQFF	TGCGCCAGCAGCCAAGAGCTTAGCGGGTTCGGTGAGCAGTTCTTC
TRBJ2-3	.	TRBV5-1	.	CASSGGLSTDTQYF	TGCGCCAGCAGCGGAGGACTAAGCACAGATACGCAGTATTTT
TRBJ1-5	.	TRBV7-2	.	CASSLDGTPYSNQPQHF	TGTGCCAGCAGCTTAGACGGGACACCTTATAGCAATCAGCCCCAGCATTTT
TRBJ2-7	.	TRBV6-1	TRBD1	CASSEGGTGLREQYF	TGTGCCAGCAGTGAAGGAGGGACAGGGTTGCGGGAGCAGTACTTC
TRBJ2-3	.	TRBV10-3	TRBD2	CAISREGSSGGSTDTQYF	TGTGCCATCAGCCGTGAGGGGAGTAGCGGGGGGAGCACAGATACGCAGTATTTT
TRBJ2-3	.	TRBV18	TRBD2	CASSGGSTDTQYF	TGTGCCAGCTCGGGGGGGAGTACAGATACGCAGTATTTT
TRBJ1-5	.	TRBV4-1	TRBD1	CASSQGQGGQPQHF	TGCGCCAGCAGCCAGGGACAGGGGGGTCAGCCCCAGCATTTT
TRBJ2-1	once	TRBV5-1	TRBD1	CASSLAGGTYNEQFF	TGCGCCAGCAGCTTGGCAGGGGGAACCTACAATGAGCAGTTCTTC
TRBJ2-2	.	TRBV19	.	CASSIVGTQKNTGELFF	TGTGCCAGTAGTATAGTCGGGACACAGAAAAACACCGGGGAGCTGTTTTTT
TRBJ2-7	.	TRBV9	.	CASARGPPDEQYF	TGTGCCAGCGCGAGAGGGCCTCCCGACGAGCAGTACTTC
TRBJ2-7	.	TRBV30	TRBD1	CAWNQGAFHEQYF	TGTGCCTGGAATCAGGGGGCGTTCCACGAGCAGTACTTC
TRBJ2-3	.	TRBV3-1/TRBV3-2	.	CASSFQSGYTQYF	TGTGCCAGCAGCTTCCAAAGCGGATATACGCAGTATTTT
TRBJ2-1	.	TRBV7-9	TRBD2	CASSHPRYPSGRMTGEQFF	TGTGCCAGCAGCCACCCCCGGTACCCTAGCGGGAGGATGACGGGTGAGCAGTTCTTC
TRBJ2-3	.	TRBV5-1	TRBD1	CASSTGQGPDTQYF	TGCGCCAGCAGCACCGGACAGGGGCCAGATACGCAGTATTTT
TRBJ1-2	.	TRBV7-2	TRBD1	CASSLEGQLPRYGYTF	TGTGCCAGCAGCTTAGAGGGACAGCTCCCCCGGTATGGCTACACCTTC
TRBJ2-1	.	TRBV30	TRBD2	CAWSVGLAIEQFF	TGTGCCTGGAGTGTGGGACTAGCGATTGAACAGTTCTTC
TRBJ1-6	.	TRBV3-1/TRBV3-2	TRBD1	CASSPWDRKASPLHF	TGTGCCAGCAGCCCCTGGGACAGGAAGGCGTCACCCCTCCACTTT
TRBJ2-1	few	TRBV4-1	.	CASSRSPLDEQFF	TGCGCCAGCAGCCGTTCTCCCCTCGATGAGCAGTTCTTC
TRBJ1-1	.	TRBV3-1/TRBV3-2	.	CASSQGRERPWAEAFF	TGTGCCAGCAGCCAAGGACGAGAGCGTCCTTGGGCTGAAGCTTTCTTT
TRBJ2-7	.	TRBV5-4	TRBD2	CASSLGLAGSSEQYF	TGTGCCAGCAGCCTCGGACTAGCGGGAAGTAGCGAGCAGTACTTC
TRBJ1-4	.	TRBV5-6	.	CASSLRREKLFF	TGTGCCAGCAGCTTACGCCGGGAAAAACTGTTTTTT
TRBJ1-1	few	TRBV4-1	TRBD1	CASSRQGSENTEAFF	TGCGCCAGCAGTCGACAGGGCTCGGAGAACACTGAAGCTTTCTTT